This section outlines one T cell receptor beta chain sequence together with its context. Original handling: Amplifying reference gene primers gave estimates of nucleated cell counts. Clones were read by immunoSEQ multiplex PCR, and TCRdb kept only the in-frame ones, dropping some. The V and J calls and clone size come from that table; D and trimming were worked out from the DNA. Of about 68,000 clones in the sample, around 83% are singletons; the top ten hold roughly 3.7%. The data are from a study of blood T cell repertoires in COVID-19. Study summary: Samples representing acute and convalescent COVID-19 were sourced from the United States, Italy and Spain. In each case, the material was cDNA or gDNA derived from T cells, B-cell-depleted T cells, or PBMCs.

With 3 bases removed from V and 2 bases from J, the gap between germline ends came to 7 bases. Per the germline V gene, CDR1 is MDHEN and CDR2 is SYDVKM. The CDR3 has 14 residues. The clonotype originates from a man between 50 and 59 years old with acute or convalescent COVID-19. This chain joins TRBV28 and TRBJ1-4; D not resolved. Sequenced: peripheral blood. CDR3 DNA sequence: TGTGCCAGCAGTTTCGGGGAGACTAATGAAAAACTGTTTTTT. Protein product: CASSFGETNEKLFF.